The 14 T cell receptor beta chains reported below all come from one sample, sequenced in a study of blood T cell repertoires in COVID-19 (dated by TCRdb to the early 2020s). The library was produced with the immunoSEQ multiplex PCR assay. TCRdb took over this immuneACCESS table, retaining in-frame rearrangements with V and J assigned. Such tables are incomplete; in checked studies, under half of the missing clones stem from an unresolved V gene, and the remainder is unexplained. The sample has 280,000 or so clones on record, roughly 86% of them singletons. The top ten constitute 2.9% of the sample. Specimen: PBMCs or T cells enriched from blood (not recorded which). These receptors all come from a woman aged 50 to 60 who had been exposed to COVID-19.

This clone came up once. The gene calls are TRBV30 and TRBJ2-1, with D perhaps matching TRBD1 (9 bases). The V end was cut by 7 bases, the J end by 8 bases, with 18 bases between. Germline CDR1 GTSNPN, CDR2 SVGIG (reference sequence). The CDR3 extends over 13 amino acids. The CDR3 coding sequence is TGTGCCTCGGGAGGGACAGGGTGGGATGAGCAGTTCTTC. Protein product: CASGGTGWDEQFF.

This chain uses TRBV28 with TRBJ1-5, with 8 bases fitting TRBD1. The germline gives CDR1 MDHEN, CDR2 SYDVKM. The CDR3 loop spans 15 amino acids. Trimming cost V 6 bases and J 6 bases; bases outside gene matches: 10. The CDR3 sequence: CASSTGQGSSQPQHF. In DNA form, the CDR3 reads TGTGCCAGCAGCACTGGACAGGGATCTAGTCAGCCCCAGCATTTT.

The chain couples TRBV3-1 (or the pseudogene TRBV3-2) to TRBJ2-7; D is undetermined. Looked up from germline, CDR1 is LGHDT and CDR2 is YNNKEL (reference sequence). This CDR3 is 15 amino acids long. Trimming took 4 bases from V and 3 from J, leaving 16 bases between them. The chain's CDR3 is CASSPTPGLLYEQYF. For the CDR3, the DNA is TGTGCCAGCAGCCCAACCCCGGGTCTTCTCTACGAGCAGTACTTC.

This clone was recorded once. The rearrangement links TRBV3-1 (or the pseudogene TRBV3-2) to TRBJ2-1, with TRBD1 as a possible D gene (5 bases). V lost 5 bases to trimming and J lost 10 bases, with 18 bases between them. The CDR3 consists of 14 residues. Per germline, CDR1 LGHDT and CDR2 YNNKEL (reference sequence). The CDR3 nucleotides read TGTGCCAGCAGCTCTTTGAACCAGGGATACGAGCAGTTCTTC. This encodes CASSSLNQGYEQFF.

The chain links TRBV7-2 to TRBJ2-1, with a weak D call TRBD2 (7 bases). Trimming removed 1 base at V and 2 bases at J, with 15 bases between. Germline V CDR1 and CDR2: SGHTA, FQGNSA. The CDR3 sequence is 17 residues long. CDR3 protein: CASSLVEGGGTYNEQFF. CDR3 bases: TGTGCCAGCAGCTTAGTCGAGGGGGGGGGAACCTACAATGAGCAGTTCTTC.

The rearrangement joins TRBV5-8 to TRBJ2-7, with 9 positions matching TRBD1. The CDR3 is 14 residues long. J gave up 5 bases and V 4 bases, and 7 bases lay outside the gene matches. Per the germline V gene, CDR1 is SGHTS and CDR2 is YDEGEE. The CDR3 sequence is CASSARDRVNEQYF. Written as DNA, the CDR3 is TGTGCCAGCAGCGCTCGGGACAGGGTCAACGAGCAGTACTTC. Supplemented by reference TRBV5-8 and TRBJ2-7, the full variable domain reads EAGVTQSPTHLIKTRGQQATLRCSPISGHTSVYWYQQALGLGLQFLLWYDEGEERNRGNFPPRFSGRQFPNYSSELNVNALELEDSALYLCASSARDRVNEQYFGPGTRLTVT.

The gene calls are TRBV28 and TRBJ1-2; no definite D call. In germline, CDR1 is MDHEN, CDR2 SYDVKM. Between the trimmed V and J ends, which lost 3 bases and 7 bases, there was a span of 12 bases. The CDR3 runs to 13 residues. As DNA, the CDR3 is TGTGCCAGCAGTTTCGGCGGTAAAAGTGGCTACACCTTC. It encodes CASSFGGKSGYTF.

The chain couples TRBV7-4 to TRBJ2-7; 8 bases line up with TRBD2. V trimming: 3 bases; J trimming: 0 bases; junction bases outside the gene matches: 19. The CDR3 runs 20 residues. The germline V gene has CDR1 SGHVT and CDR2 SQSDAQ. CDR3 bases: TGTGCCAGCAGCTTGCAAGGTGGGTTAGCGGGGTCGGCTCTCTCCTACGAGCAGTACTTC. This gives the protein CASSLQGGLAGSALSYEQYF.

The sample holds a few counts of this clone. This rearrangement joins TRBV12-3 or TRBV12-4 to TRBJ2-7; tentatively, D is TRBD1 (5 bases). The germline V and J ends were trimmed by 3 bases and 2 bases, with 8 bases remaining between them. This CDR3 region has 13 residues. The CDR3 region has the DNA TGTGCCAGCAGTTTGCAGGGTGCCTACGAGCAGTACTTC. This gives the protein CASSLQGAYEQYF.

The CDR3 sequence: CASSKAGGYEQYF. The DNA for the CDR3 is TGTGCCAGTAGTAAGGCGGGGGGCTACGAGCAGTACTTC. The genes are TRBV19 and TRBJ2-7, with TRBD2 identical over 8 bases. The germline V gene has CDR1 LNHDA and CDR2 SQIVND (reference sequence). V dropped 4 bases and J dropped 3; count of bases not matched to a gene: 2. The CDR3 is 13 amino acids.

The genes are TRBV6-4 and TRBJ2-2; 9 bases match TRBD1. This CDR3 spans 13 amino acids. V trimming: 6 bases; J trimming: 5 bases; junction bases outside the gene matches: 1. Germline CDR1 is MRHNA and CDR2 is SNTAGT. The CDR3 DNA sequence: TGTGCCAGCAGAGGACAGGGGACCGGGGAGCTGTTTTTT. It is translated as CASRGQGTGELFF.

The chain has TRBV15 and TRBJ2-1; possible D gene TRBD2, 5 bases. Deletions cut 5 bases from V and 10 bases from J, with 21 bases between. Germline V lookup: CDR1 LNHNV, CDR2 YYDKDF (reference sequence). This CDR3 comprises 15 residues. This CDR3 is CATSPFSRGSDEQFF. CDR3 nucleotide sequence: TGTGCCACCAGCCCCTTCAGCCGGGGATCCGACGAGCAGTTCTTC.

The chain couples TRBV6-4 to TRBJ2-2; 8 nucleotides agree with TRBD2. The CDR3 spans 15 residues. Per the germline V gene, CDR1 is MRHNA and CDR2 is SNTAGT. After removal of 6 bases from V and 4 bases from J, the junction contained 7 bases not matched to a gene. CDR3 in DNA: TGTGCCAGCAGGGGCAGCGGGGGTCGCACCGGGGAGCTGTTTTTT. Its protein is CASRGSGGRTGELFF.

The chain has TRBV30 and TRBJ1-2; possibly TRBD1 for D (5 bases). Germline-derived CDR1 and CDR2 are GTSNPN and SVGIG (reference sequence). This CDR3 has 13 amino acids. Trimming cost V 2 bases and J 1 base, with 8 bases left between them. The CDR3 loop is CAWSQGYNYGYTF. CDR3 DNA sequence: TGTGCCTGGAGTCAGGGATATAACTATGGCTACACCTTC.